This T cell receptor (beta chain) was profiled in a study of T cell repertoires in ileal Crohn's disease. Study outcomes and limitations: Compared with non-smokers, active smokers at surgery showed more clonal expansions. High-frequency clones were more common in sorted CD8 than CD4 cells.

Germline lookup yields CDR1 LGHNA and CDR2 YSLEER. With V trimmed by 4 bases and J by 6 bases, 4 bases remained unmatched. The CDR3 length is 14 residues. With regard to this clone: Antigen: not known.

Repertoires were generated with immunoSEQ multiplex PCR, while TCRdb's copy carries only in-frame clones and drops some. The table lists 15,000 or so clones, 93% of them singletons. This TCR was sampled from an adult with Crohn's disease. What was sequenced was ileal tissue. This chain uses TRBV4-3 with TRBJ1-2; 11 bases agree with TRBD1. The CDR3 here is CASSPQDRGHGYTF. Written as DNA, the CDR3 is TGCGCCAGCAGCCCTCAGGACAGGGGGCATGGCTACACCTTC.